This entry lists 26 T cell receptor beta chains sequenced from one sample in a study of cytomegalovirus exposure and HLA in healthy donors. Both 60 Vbeta primers and 13 Jbeta primers went into the PCR. Method: immunoSEQ multiplex PCR; TCRdb's copy keeps in-frame clones and lacks some. The data contain 240,000 or so clones, about 81% of them seen just once; the ten biggest clones take up 5% to 6%. The sample taken for sequencing was PBMCs. The receptors here all came from a woman aged 40 to 50 in good health and CMV-seropositive.

The chain couples TRBV9 to TRBJ2-3; 10 bases fit TRBD1. With V trimmed by 4 bases and J by 3 bases, 5 bases remained unmatched. Looked up from germline, CDR1 is SGDLS and CDR2 is YYNGEE. The CDR3 spans 15 residues. CDR3 residues: CASSPGQGRTDTQYF. As DNA, the CDR3 is TGTGCCAGCAGCCCGGGACAGGGGAGGACAGATACGCAGTATTTT.

This sequence joins TRBV4-1 and TRBJ2-1; 11 nucleotides align to TRBD2. The germline gives CDR1 MGHRA, CDR2 YSYEKL. V lost 0 bases to trimming and J lost 6 bases; unmatched junction nucleotides: 10. The CDR3 extends over 18 amino acids. CDR3 in DNA: TGCGCCAGCAGCCAAGATTACGGTAGCGGGAGGGCGGGCAATGAGCAGTTCTTC. It yields the protein CASSQDYGSGRAGNEQFF.

This rearrangement joins TRBV7-9 to TRBJ1-2; D possibly corresponds to TRBD1 (5 bases). The CDR3 covers 15 residues. Deletions cut 4 bases from V and 9 bases from J, with 21 bases between. The germline V gene has CDR1 SEHNR and CDR2 FQNEAQ (reference sequence). CDR3 protein: CASSSGAGWDESYTF. The CDR3 DNA reads as TGTGCCAGCAGCTCCGGGGCGGGGTGGGACGAGAGCTACACCTTC.

This chain uses TRBV7-9 with TRBJ2-2; D may be TRBD1 (5 bases). Trimming left V 6 bases short and J 6 bases short, with 14 bases between. CDR1 is SEHNR, CDR2 FQNEAQ, per germline (reference sequence). The CDR3 is 14 residues long. CDR3 sequence (DNA): TGTGCCAGCAGTCTCTCCCCAGGGTCCGGGGAGCTGTTTTTT. This sequence encodes CASSLSPGSGELFF.

The chain joins TRBV30 to TRBJ1-3; D uncertain. CDR1 is GTSNPN and CDR2 is SVGIG in the germline V gene (reference sequence). The CDR3 extends over 17 amino acids. Trimming removed 0 bases from V and 0 bases from J, with 15 bases in between. CDR3 DNA sequence: TGTGCCTGGAGTGTTCGGCGGGCGATCGACTCTGGAAACACCATATATTTT. It yields the protein CAWSVRRAIDSGNTIYF.

The V and J genes are TRBV12-5 and TRBJ2-1, with 10 positions matching TRBD2. The germline gives CDR1 LGHNT, CDR2 FRNRAP. Trimming took 9 bases from V and 9 from J; bases not matched to a gene: 14. The CDR3 extends over 15 amino acids. The CDR3 DNA follows: TGTGCTAGCTCACTGGGTCTAGCGGGAGTAGGTGAGCAGTTCTTC. It specifies CASSLGLAGVGEQFF.

This clone was detected once. This chain uses TRBV9 with TRBJ2-7; possible D gene TRBD1, 5 bases. Germline V gene lookup returns CDR1 SGDLS and CDR2 YYNGEE. The CDR3 runs 12 residues. The DNA of the CDR3 is TGTGCTAGGGGATTGGGTTCCTACGAGCAGTACTTC. As protein: CARGLGSYEQYF.

V gene TRBV7-2 combines with J gene TRBJ2-7, with a possible D match to TRBD2 (7 bases). This CDR3 is built from 15 residues. Trimming removed 7 bases from V and 0 bases from J, with 16 bases in between. CDR1 is SGHTA, CDR2 FQGNSA, per germline. CDR3 protein: CASNLGGRPSYEQYF. CDR3 coding DNA: TGTGCCAGCAACCTCGGGGGGCGGCCCTCCTACGAGCAGTACTTC.

J is TRBJ2-1 and V is TRBV10-3; 11 bases align to TRBD2. Per the germline V gene, CDR1 is ENHRY and CDR2 is SYGVKD. Unmatched junction bases numbered 6, after V lost 10 bases and J lost 4 bases. The CDR3 is 14 amino acids. The CDR3 bases are TGTGCCACTAAGGGACTAGCGGATTACAATGAGCAGTTCTTC. Its translation: CATKGLADYNEQFF.

The chain employs TRBV4-1 and TRBJ1-2; D is unclear. The CDR3 has 15 amino acids. Germline CDR1 reads MGHRA; CDR2 reads YSYEKL. Trimming left V 0 bases short and J 0 bases short, with 8 bases between. The CDR3 loop is CASSQENPANYGYTF. The CDR3 DNA sequence: TGCGCCAGCAGCCAAGAGAACCCGGCTAACTATGGCTACACCTTC.

The rearrangement links TRBV6-5 to TRBJ2-3; TRBD2 matches 9 bases. The CDR3 length is 13 residues. Germline loops: CDR1 MNHEY, CDR2 SVGAGI. V shed 6 bases and J 11 bases; nucleotides not matched to a gene: 9. This CDR3 is CASREPLAGLQYF. CDR3 nucleotides: TGTGCCAGCAGGGAACCCCTAGCGGGGTTGCAGTATTTT.

The chain joins TRBV6-1 to TRBJ2-5; 9 bases align to TRBD2. The J call may be in error: the DNA end matches TRBJ2-7 better. The CDR3 spans 14 residues. Germline V gene sequence: CDR1 MNHNS, CDR2 SASEGT. In DNA form, the CDR3 reads TGTGCCAGCAGTCCCCGGACTAGCGTCTACGAGCAGTACTTC. Protein product: CASSPRTSVYEQYF.

The table lists this clone with a count of one. The V gene is TRBV4-2, the J gene TRBJ2-5; 10 positions agree with TRBD2. Unmatched junction bases numbered 7, after V lost 4 bases and J lost 5 bases. The germline gives CDR1 LGHNA, CDR2 YNFKEQ. The CDR3 extends over 15 amino acids. The CDR3 loop is CASSPSGGAVETQYF. The CDR3, as DNA: TGTGCCAGCAGCCCAAGCGGGGGGGCGGTTGAGACCCAGTACTTC.

V and J are TRBV4-1 and TRBJ2-2; 7 bases align to TRBD1. Germline V gives CDR1 MGHRA, CDR2 YSYEKL. J gave up 4 bases and V 3 bases, and 8 bases lay outside the gene matches. The CDR3 sequence is 16 residues long. The CDR3 region has the DNA TGCGCCAGCAGCCAGGGGGACAGTCGCCCCACCGGGGAGCTGTTTTTT. Its translation: CASSQGDSRPTGELFF.

The chain employs TRBV6-1 and TRBJ2-7, with TRBD1 identical over 8 bases. This CDR3 is 15 amino acids long. Germline V gene sequence: CDR1 MNHNS, CDR2 SASEGT. The trim removed 6 bases at V and 2 bases at J, leaving 9 bases unmatched. This CDR3 is CASSVDRGWTYEQYF. In nucleotides, the CDR3 is TGTGCCAGCAGCGTCGACAGGGGCTGGACCTACGAGCAGTACTTC.

V gene TRBV28 combines with J gene TRBJ2-2; TRBD1 matches 7 bases. The trim removed 4 bases at V and 3 bases at J, leaving 8 bases unmatched. The V gene's germline CDR1 is MDHEN and CDR2 SYDVKM. CDR3 length equals 16 residues. The chain's CDR3 is CASSSQGVSDTGELFF. For the CDR3, the DNA is TGTGCCAGCAGTTCCCAGGGGGTAAGCGACACCGGGGAGCTGTTTTTT.

The chain couples TRBV19 to TRBJ1-5; TRBD1 agrees at 7 bases. This CDR3 has 15 amino acids. V was clipped by 5 bases and J by 6 bases; unmatched bases: 10. Germline CDR1 and CDR2: LNHDA and SQIVND (reference sequence). CDR3 sequence: CASSERQGVTQPQHF. CDR3 bases: TGTGCCAGTAGTGAGAGACAGGGCGTTACTCAGCCCCAGCATTTT.

This chain uses TRBV30 with TRBJ1-5; 9 positions match TRBD1. Trimming took 8 bases from V and 5 from J; bases not matched to a gene: 7. Germline CDR1 and CDR2: GTSNPN and SVGIG (reference sequence). The CDR3 sequence is 13 residues long. The CDR3 region has the DNA TGTGCCATACAGGGGGCGAACCATCAGCCCCAGCATTTT. This gives the protein CAIQGANHQPQHF.

V usage is TRBV7-8 and J usage is TRBJ2-2; 12 bases are shared with TRBD1. The CDR3 contains 17 residues. In germline, CDR1 is SGHVS, CDR2 FQNEAQ. Trimming at V came to 4 bases and at J to 7 bases, leaving 10 bases not matched to a gene. The CDR3 reads CASSSRTGQGAYGELFF. CDR3 in DNA: TGTGCCAGCAGCTCCCGGACGGGACAGGGGGCCTACGGGGAGCTGTTTTTT.

Only a few counts were recorded for this clone. The sample contains more than one DNA sequence encoding this CDR3. The J gene is TRBJ1-2, the V gene TRBV5-1; TRBD1 agrees at 7 bases. Germline CDR1 reads SGHRS; CDR2 reads YFSETQ. J was trimmed by 0 bases and V by 2 bases; bases with no gene match: 1. The CDR3 runs to 14 residues. CDR3 coding DNA: TGCGCCAGCAGCTTCGGGACAGCTAACTATGGCTACACCTTC. This translates into CASSFGTANYGYTF.

A note on this clone: The junction differs from germline at one of its ends, possibly a read error. The J gene is TRBJ1-4, the V gene TRBV7-2; 9 bases are shared with TRBD1. The CDR3 is 15 residues long. Germline lookup yields CDR1 SGHTA and CDR2 FQGNSA. Written as DNA, the CDR3 is TGTGCCAGCAACTTAGGGACAGGGCGGAATGAAAAACTGTTTTTT. Translating it yields CASNLGTGRNEKLFF. Full variable domain (remainder filled in from reference TRBV7-2 and TRBJ1-4): GAGVSQSPSNKVTEKGKDVELRCDPISGHTALYWYRQSLGQGLEFLIYFQGNSAPDKSGLPSDRFSAERTGGSVSTLTIQRTQQEDSAVYLCASNLGTGRNEKLFFGSGTQLSVL.

V and J are TRBV18 and TRBJ1-1; D is undetermined. The CDR3 is 14 residues long. Germline assignment: CDR1 KGHSH and CDR2 LQKENI. The V and J ends lost 2 bases and 0 bases respectively, with 7 bases between them. CDR3 bases: TGTGCCAGCTCACCAATAACAGTGAACACTGAAGCTTTCTTT. It is translated as CASSPITVNTEAFF.

The rearrangement links TRBV29-1 to TRBJ1-2, with D possibly being TRBD1 (6 bases). The germline V and J ends were trimmed by 4 bases and 6 bases, with 15 bases remaining between them. Germline CDR1 is SQVTM and CDR2 is ANQGSEA. This CDR3 comprises 13 residues. CDR3 sequence: CSVGTGIVDGYTF. For the CDR3, the DNA is TGCAGCGTTGGTACAGGGATCGTGGATGGCTACACCTTC.

V is TRBV5-1 and J is TRBJ2-7; 11 bases align to TRBD1. The germline V gene has CDR1 SGHRS and CDR2 YFSETQ. With V trimmed by 4 bases and J by 3 bases, 6 bases remained unmatched. The CDR3 is 15 residues long. CDR3 amino acids: CASSTPGQGVYEQYF. The DNA of the CDR3 is TGCGCCAGCAGCACCCCGGGACAGGGGGTCTACGAGCAGTACTTC.

The chain joins TRBV6-5 to TRBJ2-4; D unclear. Germline CDR1 and CDR2: MNHEY and SVGAGI. V was cut by 0 bases and J by 0 bases, with 6 bases left in between. The CDR3 length is 15 residues. This CDR3 is CASSYSVAAKNIQYF. CDR3 DNA sequence: TGTGCCAGCAGTTACTCGGTGGCAGCCAAAAACATTCAGTACTTC.

This clone was seen a handful of times. The chain couples TRBV6-5 to TRBJ2-7, with TRBD2 matching 11 bases. The ends lost 10 bases at V and 6 bases at J; junction bases unmatched: 11. CDR1 and CDR2 (germline): MNHEY, SVGAGI. The CDR3 has 14 residues. The CDR3 sequence is CATRGLAGGVEQYF. Here the CDR3 DNA reads TGTGCCACAAGGGGCCTAGCGGGAGGCGTCGAGCAGTACTTC.